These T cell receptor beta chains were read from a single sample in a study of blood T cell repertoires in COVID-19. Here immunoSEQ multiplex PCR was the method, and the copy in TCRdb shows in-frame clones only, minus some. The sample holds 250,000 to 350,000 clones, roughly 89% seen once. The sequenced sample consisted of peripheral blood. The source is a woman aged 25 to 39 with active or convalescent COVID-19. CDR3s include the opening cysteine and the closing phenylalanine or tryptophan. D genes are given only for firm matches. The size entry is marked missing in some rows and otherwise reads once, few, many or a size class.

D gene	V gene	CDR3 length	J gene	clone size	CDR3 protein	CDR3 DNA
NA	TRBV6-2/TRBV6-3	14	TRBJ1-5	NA	CASSDGGAGQPQHF	TGTGCCAGCAGCGACGGGGGGGCTGGACAGCCCCAGCATTTT
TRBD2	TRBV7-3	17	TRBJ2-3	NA	CASSLKSPSGGTDTQYF	TGTGCCAGCAGCTTAAAGTCCCCTAGCGGGGGGACAGATACGCAGTATTTT
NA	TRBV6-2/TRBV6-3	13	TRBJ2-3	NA	CASSAEGADTQYF	TGTGCCAGCAGTGCTGAGGGGGCAGATACGCAGTATTTT
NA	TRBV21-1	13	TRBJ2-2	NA	CASSKACSGELFF	TGTGCCAGCAGCAAAGCCTGCAGCGGGGAGCTGTTTTTT
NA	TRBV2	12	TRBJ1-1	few	CASSERGGGAFF	TGTGCCAGCAGTGAAAGGGGCGGGGGAGCTTTCTTT
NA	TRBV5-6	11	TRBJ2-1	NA	CASSLSKEQFF	TGTGCCAGCAGCTTGTCTAAAGAGCAGTTCTTC
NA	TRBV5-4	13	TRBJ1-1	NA	CASSLGRNTEAFF	TGTGCCAGCAGCTTGGGCAGGAACACTGAAGCTTTCTTT
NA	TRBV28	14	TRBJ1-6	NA	CASSPQGVGSPLHF	TGTGCCAGCAGTCCACAGGGAGTCGGTTCACCCCTCCACTTT
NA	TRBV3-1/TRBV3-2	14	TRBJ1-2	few	CASSHTGNNYGYTF	TGTGCCAGCAGCCACACCGGGAACAACTATGGCTACACCTTC
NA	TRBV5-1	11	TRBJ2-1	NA	CASREYNEQFF	TGCGCCAGCAGGGAGTACAATGAGCAGTTCTTC
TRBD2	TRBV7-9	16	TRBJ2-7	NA	CASSPPGGAEVYEQYF	TGTGCCAGCAGCCCCCCGGGAGGGGCGGAAGTCTACGAGCAGTACTTC
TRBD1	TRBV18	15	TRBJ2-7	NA	CASSPRPGQGYEQYF	TGTGCCAGCTCACCCCGGCCCGGACAGGGCTACGAGCAGTACTTC
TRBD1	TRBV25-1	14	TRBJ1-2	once	CASSAPGTVNDYTF	TGTGCCAGCAGTGCCCCCGGGACAGTTAACGACTACACCTTC
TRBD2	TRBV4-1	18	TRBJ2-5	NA	CASSQELAGLAIRETQYF	TGCGCCAGCAGCCAAGAATTGGCGGGACTAGCTATCAGAGAGACCCAGTACTTC
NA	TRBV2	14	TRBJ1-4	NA	CASSGEGAYEKLFF	TGTGCCAGCAGTGGGGAGGGTGCGTATGAAAAACTGTTTTTT
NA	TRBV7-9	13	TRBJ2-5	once	CASSPQGLETQYF	TGTGCCAGCAGCCCTCAGGGTTTGGAGACCCAGTACTTC
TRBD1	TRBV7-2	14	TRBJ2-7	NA	CASSPGTATYEQYF	TGTGCCAGCAGTCCGGGGACAGCAACGTACGAGCAGTACTTC